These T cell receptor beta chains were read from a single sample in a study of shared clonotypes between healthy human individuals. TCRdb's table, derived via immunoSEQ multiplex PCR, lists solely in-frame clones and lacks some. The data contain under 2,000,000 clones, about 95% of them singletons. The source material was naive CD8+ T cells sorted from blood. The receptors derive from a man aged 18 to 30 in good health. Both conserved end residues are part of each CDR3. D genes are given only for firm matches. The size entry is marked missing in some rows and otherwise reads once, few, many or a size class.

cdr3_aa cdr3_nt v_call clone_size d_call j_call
CSVDESDEQYF TGCAGCGTCGACGAGTCGGACGAGCAGTACTTC TRBV29-1 - - TRBJ2-7
CASSYSFGQAAYEQYF TGTGCCAGCAGCTACTCCTTCGGACAGGCAGCCTACGAGCAGTACTTC TRBV27 - TRBD1 TRBJ2-7
CASSPDRGYQPQHF TGCGCCAGCAGCCCGGACAGGGGGTATCAGCCCCAGCATTTT TRBV4-3 - TRBD1 TRBJ1-5
CASSVIEQYF TGTGCCAGCAGCGTAATCGAGCAGTACTTC TRBV9 - - TRBJ2-7
CASSHVRADTQYF TGCGCCAGCAGCCACGTACGGGCAGATACGCAGTATTTT TRBV5-1 - - TRBJ2-3
CAWSFGGGGWYEQYF TGTGCCTGGAGTTTCGGCGGTGGGGGTTGGTACGAGCAGTACTTC TRBV30 - - TRBJ2-7
CASSAWTGSDTQYF TGTGCCAGCAGTGCCTGGACAGGGTCAGATACGCAGTATTTT TRBV6-1 - TRBD1 TRBJ2-3
CASSLAQGEVSNTGELFF TGCGCCAGCAGCTTGGCTCAGGGAGAGGTATCTAACACCGGGGAGCTGTTTTTT TRBV5-1 - - TRBJ2-2
CASSLRSLGFADEQYF TGCGCCAGCAGCCTTCGCTCTTTGGGGTTCGCCGACGAGCAGTACTTC TRBV4-1 - - TRBJ2-7
CASSPQDRDADTQYF TGTGCCAGCAGCCCCCAGGACAGGGACGCAGATACGCAGTATTTT TRBV11-2 once TRBD1 TRBJ2-3
CASSQGGGYGYTF TGTGCCAGCAGTCAGGGTGGCGGCTATGGCTACACCTTC TRBV6-4 - - TRBJ1-2
CATVQTEAFF TGTGCCACCGTTCAAACTGAAGCTTTCTTT TRBV19 - - TRBJ1-1
CASSFQHRGELFF TGTGCCAGCAGTTTTCAGCATAGGGGGGAACTGTTTTTT TRBV27 - - TRBJ1-4
CASSFGATAVREQFF TGTGCCAGCAGCTTTGGGGCTACGGCGGTCAGGGAGCAGTTCTTC TRBV7-6 - - TRBJ2-1
CASSPDSLGANVLTF TGTGCCAGCAGCCCTGACTCCCTTGGGGCCAACGTCCTGACTTTC TRBV7-8 - - TRBJ2-6
CATQLGRYNSPLHF TGTGCCACGCAATTGGGGCGGTATAATTCACCCCTCCACTTT TRBV27 - - TRBJ1-6
CASSLFVLHEQYF TGTGCCAGCAGTTTATTTGTTTTGCACGAGCAGTACTTC TRBV28 - - TRBJ2-7
CASSAVGSYNSPLHF TGTGCCAGCAGCGCCGTTGGCTCCTATAATTCACCCCTCCACTTT TRBV14 - - TRBJ1-6
CASSVQGPLNQPQHF TGTGCCAGTAGTGTCCAGGGACCACTCAATCAGCCCCAGCATTTT TRBV19 - - TRBJ1-5
CASNEAGLTDTQYF TGTGCCAGCAACGAGGCGGGTCTCACAGATACGCAGTATTTT TRBV6-6 - - TRBJ2-3
CASSQDPTFGSDEQFF TGCGCCAGCAGCCAAGATCCAACCTTCGGGTCCGATGAGCAGTTCTTC TRBV4-1 - - TRBJ2-1
CAIRGGGADGELFF TGTGCCATCAGAGGCGGGGGGGCCGACGGGGAGCTGTTTTTT TRBV10-3 - TRBD2 TRBJ2-2
CASSRDRVETQYF TGTGCCAGCAGTCGAGACAGGGTAGAGACCCAGTACTTC TRBV27 - TRBD1 TRBJ2-5
CASSQDSGHGNEQFF TGCGCCAGCAGCCAAGACTCGGGGCATGGGAATGAGCAGTTCTTC TRBV4-3 - - TRBJ2-1
CASQGLQNTEAFF TGTGCCAGCCAAGGACTACAGAACACTGAAGCTTTCTTT TRBV6-6 - - TRBJ1-1